This record covers a single TCR beta chain. Its antigen remains unknown. One end of the junction is discordant with germline, which a read error may explain. Every TCR beta cDNA library bore unique molecular identifiers. T cells, roughly 1 to 10 million of them, yielded 500,000 to 600,000 cDNA molecules. TCRdb processed the PCR reads anew with MiXCR; each CDR3 protein has one entry. The data contain 600,000 to 700,000 distinct CDR3 sequences, roughly three fifths of them seen just once; the ten biggest clones take up around 10%. This entry is derived from a study of post-analysis software for immune sequencing data. General study findings and limits: There were five TRBV segments more frequent in patients than controls, and TRBV5-6, TRBV5-1 and TRBV20-1 were among them.

This CDR3 is built from 12 residues. Germline assignment: CDR1 MNHEY and CDR2 SVGEGT. Specimen: blood. V is TRBV6-2 or TRBV6-3 and J is TRBJ1-2, with D possibly TRBD1 on 6 matching bases. The clonotype originates from a girl aged 2-10 years with multiple sclerosis. The CDR3: CASGLTGNGCTF. The CDR3 DNA is TGTGCCAGCGGCTTAACAGGGAATGGCTGCACCTTC.